This is a list of T cell receptor beta chains from one sample in a study of T-cell reconstitution after alpha-beta-depleted transplantation in children. One entry per CDR3 protein results from TCRdb running MiXCR on the PCR reads. The sample consists of about 170,000 distinct CDR3 sequences, around 10% of them appearing once. The source was PBMCs, collected before TCRalphabeta/CD19-depleted stem cell transplant. These receptors all stem from a boy between 2 and 10 years old with acute myeloid leukemia, due to receive a stem cell transplant. CDR3s leave out the opening cysteine and the closing phenylalanine or tryptophan. D genes are given only for firm matches.

v_call: TRBV27
j_call: TRBJ2-3
d_call: TRBD1
cdr3_aa: ASIGQGAQTSTDTQY

v_call: TRBV4-1
j_call: TRBJ2-7
d_call: TRBD1
cdr3_aa: ASSQPGTGVAYEQY

v_call: TRBV7-9
j_call: TRBJ1-2
d_call: NA
cdr3_aa: ASNSGDTFYGYT

v_call: TRBV15
j_call: TRBJ2-5
d_call: NA
cdr3_aa: ATEAEGLRGETQY

v_call: TRBV7-6
j_call: TRBJ2-3
d_call: TRBD2
cdr3_aa: ASSLGAGVMGPDTQY

v_call: TRBV2
j_call: TRBJ1-1
d_call: NA
cdr3_aa: ASPPAGPPAF

v_call: TRBV15
j_call: TRBJ2-5
d_call: NA
cdr3_aa: ATSRGQYQETQY

v_call: TRBV10-3
j_call: TRBJ2-5
d_call: NA
cdr3_aa: AISEFVGSPQETQY

v_call: TRBV21-1
j_call: TRBJ2-3
d_call: NA
cdr3_aa: ASSSTLGQGGTDTQY

v_call: TRBV20-1
j_call: TRBJ2-4
d_call: TRBD1
cdr3_aa: SASTAGGTLNIQY

v_call: TRBV15
j_call: TRBJ1-5
d_call: NA
cdr3_aa: ATSRSRGGNQPQH

v_call: TRBV7-2
j_call: TRBJ2-2
d_call: NA
cdr3_aa: ASSLGFLGRTGELF

v_call: TRBV29-1
j_call: TRBJ2-7
d_call: NA
cdr3_aa: SVGGQGYEQY

v_call: TRBV5-4
j_call: TRBJ2-7
d_call: NA
cdr3_aa: ASSSVGVPYEQY

v_call: TRBV7-9
j_call: TRBJ2-1
d_call: NA
cdr3_aa: ASQPGRSYNEQF

v_call: TRBV10-3
j_call: TRBJ1-6
d_call: NA
cdr3_aa: AISESTADSPLH

v_call: TRBV27
j_call: TRBJ2-1
d_call: NA
cdr3_aa: ASSAAGYYNEQF

v_call: TRBV28
j_call: TRBJ2-3
d_call: NA
cdr3_aa: ASSPPRTDTQY

v_call: TRBV5-1
j_call: TRBJ2-2
d_call: NA
cdr3_aa: ASSLAPKNTGELF

v_call: TRBV23-1
j_call: TRBJ2-4
d_call: NA
cdr3_aa: ASSQSSPHISGTGNIQY

v_call: TRBV14
j_call: TRBJ2-2
d_call: NA
cdr3_aa: ASSQELKAAPGELF

v_call: TRBV6-6
j_call: TRBJ1-6
d_call: NA
cdr3_aa: ASSYLRNSPLH

v_call: TRBV20-1
j_call: TRBJ1-2
d_call: NA
cdr3_aa: SADLKDYGYT

v_call: TRBV5-1
j_call: TRBJ1-5
d_call: NA
cdr3_aa: ASSLGDSSNQPQH

v_call: TRBV27
j_call: TRBJ1-4
d_call: TRBD1
cdr3_aa: ASSPGQGKFNEKLF

v_call: TRBV12-3/TRBV12-4
j_call: TRBJ2-2
d_call: NA
cdr3_aa: ASSPQGGYGELF

v_call: TRBV28
j_call: TRBJ1-3
d_call: TRBD1
cdr3_aa: ASSSPGGSSGNTIY

v_call: TRBV20-1
j_call: TRBJ2-7
d_call: TRBD1
cdr3_aa: SARRYRGYEQY

v_call: TRBV20-1
j_call: TRBJ1-1
d_call: NA
cdr3_aa: SAKGGSGARNTEAF

v_call: TRBV4-1
j_call: TRBJ2-3
d_call: TRBD2
cdr3_aa: ASSTQLAGGGDTQY

v_call: TRBV7-9
j_call: TRBJ2-5
d_call: TRBD2
cdr3_aa: ASSASPSGEETQY

v_call: TRBV2
j_call: TRBJ2-5
d_call: NA
cdr3_aa: ATLRGGTPQETQY

v_call: TRBV6-5
j_call: TRBJ2-5
d_call: NA
cdr3_aa: ASRNPTGTTSQETQY

v_call: TRBV28
j_call: TRBJ1-1
d_call: NA
cdr3_aa: ASSSPHIPEAF

v_call: TRBV6-2/TRBV6-3
j_call: TRBJ1-1
d_call: NA
cdr3_aa: ASSYSFRGNRQNTEAF

v_call: TRBV7-2
j_call: TRBJ1-2
d_call: NA
cdr3_aa: ASSLALGGSRGGYT

v_call: TRBV4-1
j_call: TRBJ2-1
d_call: NA
cdr3_aa: ASSQKPTLKASASSYNEQF

v_call: TRBV28
j_call: TRBJ1-5
d_call: NA
cdr3_aa: ASSLRWAAGRNQPQH

v_call: TRBV29-1
j_call: TRBJ2-7
d_call: NA
cdr3_aa: SVDDNGVEQY

v_call: TRBV5-1
j_call: TRBJ2-5
d_call: TRBD1
cdr3_aa: ASSFGTGVETQY

v_call: TRBV5-1
j_call: TRBJ2-3
d_call: NA
cdr3_aa: ASSLRQGGTSRHTQY

v_call: TRBV7-9
j_call: TRBJ2-1
d_call: NA
cdr3_aa: ASSWVSDGPGF

v_call: TRBV6-1
j_call: TRBJ2-2
d_call: NA
cdr3_aa: ASPGTDPNTGELF

v_call: TRBV11-2
j_call: TRBJ2-1
d_call: TRBD2
cdr3_aa: ASSLPLAGGDNEQF

v_call: TRBV5-4
j_call: TRBJ2-5
d_call: NA
cdr3_aa: ASSYDRRGAKTQY

v_call: TRBV5-1
j_call: TRBJ2-3
d_call: NA
cdr3_aa: ASSLDTSTDTQY

v_call: TRBV7-2
j_call: TRBJ2-1
d_call: NA
cdr3_aa: ASSLQTGTPHEQF

v_call: TRBV5-1
j_call: TRBJ2-2
d_call: TRBD2
cdr3_aa: ASSVSGRAIIGTGELF

v_call: TRBV28
j_call: TRBJ2-4
d_call: NA
cdr3_aa: ASSSPEGLAKNIQY

v_call: TRBV4-1
j_call: TRBJ2-4
d_call: NA
cdr3_aa: ASRPNAGTSSKNIQY

v_call: TRBV7-6
j_call: TRBJ2-7
d_call: TRBD2
cdr3_aa: ASSLEAAGGSDEQY

v_call: TRBV6-2/TRBV6-3
j_call: TRBJ2-7
d_call: TRBD1
cdr3_aa: ASSYGTGRSTYEQY